There are a few counts of the clone carrying this TCR beta chain. Its antigen remains unidentified. These data belong to a study of response to subunit inactivated influenza vaccine. Overall study results and limits: Authors proposed each seasonal influenza vaccination draws in few new T cells.

V was shortened by 0 bases and J by 0 bases, with 9 bases between the two germline ends. The CDR3 is made up of 16 amino acids. Germline CDR1 and CDR2: LGHNA and YNFKEQ. Using its own MiXCR run on the RT-PCR reads, TCRdb lists one record per CDR3 protein. The repertoire holds hundreds of thousands of distinct CDR3 sequences, with roughly 8.2% as singletons. Sequencing used PBMCs from blood, obtained less than 30 months after vaccination. This TCR was sampled from a man between 50 and 75 years old who received an inactivated influenza vaccine. This chain connects TRBV4-2 to TRBJ1-3; D ambiguous. CDR3 DNA: TGTGCCAGCAGCCAAGATTTTGGGTCCTCTGGAAACACCATATATTTT. Amino acid sequence: CASSQDFGSSGNTIYF.